This TCR beta chain was documented in a study of cytomegalovirus exposure and HLA in healthy donors. Study conclusions and caveats: In most subjects, TCR beta sequences reportedly gave accurate predictions of HLA-A and HLA-B alleles.

The primer mix had 60 Vbeta and 13 Jbeta primers. The repertoire was sequenced with immunoSEQ multiplex PCR; TCRdb's copy has only in-frame clones and lacks some. The table lists 140,000 to 150,000 clones, under 90% of them singletons, with more than 2% in the top ten. Remarks on this clone: What it binds is unknown.

V was clipped by 3 bases and J by 3 bases; unmatched bases: 4. CDR1 and CDR2 (germline): SGHAT, FQNNGV. The CDR3 is 15 amino acids. V gene TRBV11-2 combines with J gene TRBJ2-7, with TRBD1 matching 11 bases. The clonotype comes from a boy aged 2-15 years in good health and CMV-seronegative. Sequencing was carried out using PBMCs. The CDR3 reads CASSLDGTGGYEQYF. The CDR3 nucleotides read TGTGCCAGCAGCTTGGACGGGACAGGGGGCTACGAGCAGTACTTC.